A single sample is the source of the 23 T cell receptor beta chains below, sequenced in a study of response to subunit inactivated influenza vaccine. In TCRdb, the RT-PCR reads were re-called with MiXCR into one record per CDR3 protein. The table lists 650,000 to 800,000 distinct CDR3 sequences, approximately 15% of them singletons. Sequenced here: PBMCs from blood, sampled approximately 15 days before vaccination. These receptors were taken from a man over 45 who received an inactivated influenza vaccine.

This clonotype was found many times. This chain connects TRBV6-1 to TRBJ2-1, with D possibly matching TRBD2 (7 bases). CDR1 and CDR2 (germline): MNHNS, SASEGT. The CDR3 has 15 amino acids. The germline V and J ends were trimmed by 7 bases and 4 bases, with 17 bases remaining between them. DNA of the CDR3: TGTGCCAGCAAGGGGGGCGGGAGTGTTTACAATGAGCAGTTCTTC. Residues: CASKGGGSVYNEQFF.

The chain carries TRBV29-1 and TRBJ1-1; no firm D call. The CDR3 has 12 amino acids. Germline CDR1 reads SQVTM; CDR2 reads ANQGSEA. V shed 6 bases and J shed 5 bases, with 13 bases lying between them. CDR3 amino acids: CSVADGRTEAFF. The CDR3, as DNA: TGCAGCGTGGCCGACGGGAGAACTGAAGCTTTCTTT.

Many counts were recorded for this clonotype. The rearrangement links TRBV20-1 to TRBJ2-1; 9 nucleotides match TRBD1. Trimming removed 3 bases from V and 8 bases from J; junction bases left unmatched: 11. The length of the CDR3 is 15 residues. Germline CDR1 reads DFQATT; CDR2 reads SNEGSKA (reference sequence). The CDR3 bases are TGCAGTGCTAGCCCCACCGGGACAGGGTGGTATGAGCAGTTCTTC. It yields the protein CSASPTGTGWYEQFF.

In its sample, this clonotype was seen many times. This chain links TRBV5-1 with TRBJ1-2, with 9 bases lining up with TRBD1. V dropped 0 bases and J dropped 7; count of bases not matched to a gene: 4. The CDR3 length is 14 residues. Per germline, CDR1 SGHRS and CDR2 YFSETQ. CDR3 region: CASSLETGGSGYTF. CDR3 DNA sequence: TGCGCCAGCAGCTTGGAGACAGGGGGTTCTGGCTACACCTTC.

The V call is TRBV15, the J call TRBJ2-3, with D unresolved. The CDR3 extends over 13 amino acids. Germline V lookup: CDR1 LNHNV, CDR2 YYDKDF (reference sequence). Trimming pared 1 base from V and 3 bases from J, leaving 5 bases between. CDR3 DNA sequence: TGTGCCACCAGCAGAGGAACAACAGATACGCAGTATTTT. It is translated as CATSRGTTDTQYF.

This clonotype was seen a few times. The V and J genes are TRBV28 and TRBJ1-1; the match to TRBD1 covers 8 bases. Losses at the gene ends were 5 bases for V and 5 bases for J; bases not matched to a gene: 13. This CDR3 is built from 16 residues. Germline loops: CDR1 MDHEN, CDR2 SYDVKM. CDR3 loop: CASSPLSGGSATEAFF. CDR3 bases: TGTGCCAGCAGTCCGCTATCAGGGGGCTCGGCGACTGAAGCTTTCTTT.

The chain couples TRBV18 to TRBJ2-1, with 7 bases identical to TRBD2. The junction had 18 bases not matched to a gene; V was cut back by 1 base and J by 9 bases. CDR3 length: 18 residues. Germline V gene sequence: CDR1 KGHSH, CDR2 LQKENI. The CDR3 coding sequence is TGTGCCAGCTCACCACGTTCTAGCGGAGTGGGGTCTCGAGGTGAGCAGTTCTTC. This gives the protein CASSPRSSGVGSRGEQFF.

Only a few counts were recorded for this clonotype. The CDR3 bases are TGTGCCAGCAGGACACCCAGGGAAAAGCAGTACTTC. Residues: CASRTPREKQYF. The chain joins TRBV6-2 or TRBV6-3 to TRBJ2-7; maybe TRBD1 (5 bases). The V and J ends lost 6 bases and 8 bases respectively, with 14 bases between them. The CDR3 is 12 residues long. CDR1 and CDR2 (germline): MNHEY, SVGEGT.

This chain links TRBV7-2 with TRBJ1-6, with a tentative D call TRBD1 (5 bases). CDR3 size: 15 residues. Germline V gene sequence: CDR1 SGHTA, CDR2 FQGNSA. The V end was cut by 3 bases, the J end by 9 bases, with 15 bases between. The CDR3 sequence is CASSFSQGGSSPLHF. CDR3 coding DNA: TGTGCCAGCAGCTTCTCCCAGGGAGGCAGTTCACCCCTCCACTTT.

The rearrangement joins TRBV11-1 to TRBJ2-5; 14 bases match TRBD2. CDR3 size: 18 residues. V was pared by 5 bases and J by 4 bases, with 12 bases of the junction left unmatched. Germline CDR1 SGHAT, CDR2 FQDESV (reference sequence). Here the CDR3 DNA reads TGTGCCAGCAGCATCATAGGGGGGACTAGCGGGGGACCAGAGACCCAGTACTTC. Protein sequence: CASSIIGGTSGGPETQYF. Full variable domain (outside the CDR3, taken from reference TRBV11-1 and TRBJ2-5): EAEVAQSPRYKITEKSQAVAFWCDPISGHATLYWYRQILGQGPELLVQFQDESVVDDSQLPKDRFSAERLKGVDSTLKIQPAELGDSAMYLCASSIIGGTSGGPETQYFGPGTRLLVL.

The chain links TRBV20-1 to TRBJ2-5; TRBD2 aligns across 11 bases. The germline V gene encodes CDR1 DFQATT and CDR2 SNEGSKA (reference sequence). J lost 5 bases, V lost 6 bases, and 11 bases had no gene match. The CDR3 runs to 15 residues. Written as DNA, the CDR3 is TGCAGTGCGACCCTAACTAGCGGGGGTTTGGAGACCCAGTACTTC. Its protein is CSATLTSGGLETQYF.

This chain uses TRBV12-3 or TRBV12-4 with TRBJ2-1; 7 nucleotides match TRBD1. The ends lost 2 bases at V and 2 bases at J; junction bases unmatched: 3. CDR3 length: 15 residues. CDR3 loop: CASSLKGGPYNEQFF. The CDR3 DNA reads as TGTGCCAGCAGTTTAAAAGGGGGCCCCTACAATGAGCAGTTCTTC.

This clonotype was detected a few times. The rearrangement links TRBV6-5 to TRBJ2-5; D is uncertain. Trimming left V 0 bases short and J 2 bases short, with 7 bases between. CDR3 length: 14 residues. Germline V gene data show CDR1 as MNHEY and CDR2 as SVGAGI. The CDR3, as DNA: TGTGCCAGCAGTTACTCCACACTGCAAGAGACCCAGTACTTC. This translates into CASSYSTLQETQYF.

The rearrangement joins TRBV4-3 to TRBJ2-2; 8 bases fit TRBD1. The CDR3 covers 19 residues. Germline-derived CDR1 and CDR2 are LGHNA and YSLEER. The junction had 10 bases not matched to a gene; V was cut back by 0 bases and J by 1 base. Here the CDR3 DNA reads TGCGCCAGCAGCCAAGAAGACCCATCAGGGGGCGTGAACACCGGGGAGCTGTTTTTT. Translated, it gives CASSQEDPSGGVNTGELFF.

CDR3 region: CASRTLWASTDTQYF. Written as DNA, the CDR3 is TGTGCCAGCAGGACCCTCTGGGCTAGCACAGATACGCAGTATTTT. V is TRBV12-3 or TRBV12-4 and J is TRBJ2-3, with unresolved D. The V gene lost 6 bases and the J gene lost 0 bases, with 13 bases spanning the gap. This CDR3 region has 15 residues.

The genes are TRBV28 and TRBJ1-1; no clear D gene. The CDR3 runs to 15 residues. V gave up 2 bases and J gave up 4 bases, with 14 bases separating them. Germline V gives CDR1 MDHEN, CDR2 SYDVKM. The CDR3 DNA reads TGTGCCAGCAGTTTAGCCAGACGAGGCGGCACTGAAGCTTTCTTT. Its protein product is CASSLARRGGTEAFF.

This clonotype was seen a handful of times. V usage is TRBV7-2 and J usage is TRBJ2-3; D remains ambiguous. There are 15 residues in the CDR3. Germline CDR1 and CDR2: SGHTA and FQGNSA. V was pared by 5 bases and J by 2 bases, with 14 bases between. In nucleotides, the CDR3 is TGTGCCAGCAGCACCATGTACAGTCTCACAGATACGCAGTATTTT. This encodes CASSTMYSLTDTQYF.

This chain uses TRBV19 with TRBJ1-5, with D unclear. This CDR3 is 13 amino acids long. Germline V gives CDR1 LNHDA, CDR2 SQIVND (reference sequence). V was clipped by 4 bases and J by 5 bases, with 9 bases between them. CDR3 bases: TGTGCCAGTAGTACGACGGTCGATCAGCCCCAGCATTTT. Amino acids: CASSTTVDQPQHF.

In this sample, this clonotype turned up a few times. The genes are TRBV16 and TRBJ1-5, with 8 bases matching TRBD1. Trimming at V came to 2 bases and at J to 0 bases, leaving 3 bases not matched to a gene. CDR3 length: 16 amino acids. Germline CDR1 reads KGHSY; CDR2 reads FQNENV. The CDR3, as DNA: TGTGCCAGCAGCCAAACAGGGGGACGTAGCAATCAGCCCCAGCATTTT. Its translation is CASSQTGGRSNQPQHF.

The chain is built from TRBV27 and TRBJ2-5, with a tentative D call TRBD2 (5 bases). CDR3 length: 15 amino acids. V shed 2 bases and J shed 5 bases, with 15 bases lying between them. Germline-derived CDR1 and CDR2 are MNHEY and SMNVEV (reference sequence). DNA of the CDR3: TGTGCCAGCAGTTTAAGAGGGCCCCCAAGGGAGACCCAGTACTTC. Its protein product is CASSLRGPPRETQYF.

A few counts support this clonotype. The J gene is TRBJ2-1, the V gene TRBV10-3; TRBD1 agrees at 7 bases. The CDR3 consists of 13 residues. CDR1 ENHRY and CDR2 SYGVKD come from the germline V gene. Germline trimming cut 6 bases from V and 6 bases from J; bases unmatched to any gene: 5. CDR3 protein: CAISIDRANEQFF. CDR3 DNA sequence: TGTGCCATCAGCATAGACAGGGCCAATGAGCAGTTCTTC.

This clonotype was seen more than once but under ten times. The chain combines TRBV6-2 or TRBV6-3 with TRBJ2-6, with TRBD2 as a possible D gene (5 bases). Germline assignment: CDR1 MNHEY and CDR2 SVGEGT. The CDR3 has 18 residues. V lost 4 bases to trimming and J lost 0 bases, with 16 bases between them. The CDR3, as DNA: TGTGCCAGCAGTTGGGCAGCGGACCCAAGCTCTGGGGCCAACGTCCTGACTTTC. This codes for CASSWAADPSSGANVLTF.

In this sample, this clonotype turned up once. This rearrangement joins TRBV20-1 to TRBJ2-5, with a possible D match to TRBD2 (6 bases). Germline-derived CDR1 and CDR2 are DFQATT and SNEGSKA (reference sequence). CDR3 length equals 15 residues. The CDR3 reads CSHRRDTGAGGTQYF. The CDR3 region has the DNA TGCAGCCACCGTCGTGATACGGGAGCTGGTGGGACCCAGTACTTC.